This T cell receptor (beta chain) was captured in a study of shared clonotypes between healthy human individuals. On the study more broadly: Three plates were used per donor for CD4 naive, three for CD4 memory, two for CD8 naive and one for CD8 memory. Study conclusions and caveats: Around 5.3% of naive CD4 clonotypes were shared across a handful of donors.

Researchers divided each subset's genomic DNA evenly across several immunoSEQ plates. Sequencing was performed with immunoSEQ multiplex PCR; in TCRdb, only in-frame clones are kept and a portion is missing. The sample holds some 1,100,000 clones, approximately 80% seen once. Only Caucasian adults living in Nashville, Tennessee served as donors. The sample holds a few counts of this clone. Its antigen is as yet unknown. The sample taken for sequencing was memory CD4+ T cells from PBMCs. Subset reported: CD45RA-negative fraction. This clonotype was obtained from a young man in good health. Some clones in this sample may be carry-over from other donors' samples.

The CDR3 DNA follows: TGTGCCATCAGCGAGCGAGACACTGAAGCTTTCTTT. Translation gives CAISERDTEAFF. V usage is TRBV10-3 and J usage is TRBJ1-1; D not certain. V was trimmed by 6 bases and J by 3 bases, leaving 8 bases between them. Germline CDR1 is ENHRY and CDR2 is SYGVKD. The CDR3 runs 12 residues.